The text below deals with one T cell receptor (beta chain). The antigen is not known. Patients included in sequencing had previously demonstrated CD8+CD57+ cell expansion by flow cytometry. This entry comes from a study of CD8+CD57+ T cells in acquired aplastic anemia. Regarding the study as a whole: Both patients and controls carried the same twenty-nine CD8+ CDR3 sequences.

According to the study, genomic DNA was the template for TCR beta VDJ and CDR3 profiling. TCRdb called the reads again in MiXCR, with one record for every CDR3 protein. Among just over 450,000 distinct CDR3 sequences listed, approximately 32% were seen once. The CDR3 extends over 13 amino acids. Germline assignment: CDR1 SNHLY and CDR2 FYNNEI. The germline V and J ends were trimmed by 7 bases and 3 bases, with 12 bases remaining between them. This chain links TRBV2 with TRBJ1-1; D is unresolved. Source material: sorted CD4+, CD8+, or CD8+CD57+ T cells (not recorded which) from PBMCs. The TCR originated in a human donor with aplastic anemia. This CDR3 is CASIKGWDTEAFF. CDR3 nucleotides: TGTGCCAGCATTAAGGGCTGGGACACTGAAGCTTTCTTT.